The text below deals with one T cell receptor beta chain. This clonotype was seen a few times. No cognate antigen has been identified for it. Qualities for individual bases were not recorded, and no much larger clone is one base off. Every donor in the study was a healthy Caucasian. Three pairs of female monozygotic twins, all aged roughly 18 to 30 years, made up the twin cohort. CD4+ and CD8+ T cell populations were isolated with positive isolation kits from Invitrogen. The method behind the library was 5' RACE. Sequenced using an Illumina HiSeq 2000. A universal primer binding site was added through template switching, and the final cDNA carried a unique molecular identifier so that TCR cDNA molecules could be counted accurately. Specific primers in the conserved constant-segment region were used to synthesize first-strand cDNA for the TCR alpha and beta chains. To control for contamination, each cDNA library was double barcoded with a SMART-Mk sample barcode plus Illumina barcodes. TruSeq adapter sequences and Illumina sample barcodes were added in two successive PCR steps. The Illumina HiSeq platform was used with custom primers to sequence TCR alpha and beta cDNA libraries. Processing in the source paper ran as follows. Raw reads were processed with MiGEC to extract unique molecular identifiers, and MiXCR was used to determine CDR3 positions. For each individual, recombination models were inferred using an EM algorithm with the repgenHMM and IGoR tools. The tcR package in R was used for shared clonotype analysis, with sharing normalized by the product of cloneset sizes. Out-of-frame nonproductive sequences were analyzed to study raw recombination free of thymic and clonal selection effects. TCRdb cleaned the public reads at Q25 with fastp, built clones with MiXCR and kept in-frame beta chains. When rows share a CDR3 protein, they turn into one entry using the most common DNA and genes. What appears here as the V and J calls and clone size reflects TCRdb's work, not the paper's. The sample yields some 500,000 distinct CDR3 sequences; about 20% were counted once. 0.91% of the sample comes from the top ten.

This sample was taken from a study of identical twins (dated by TCRdb to the mid-2010s). General notes on the study: TCR alpha and beta repertoires from monozygotic twins, unrelated adults of various ages and cord blood were deep-sequenced to test whether fetal clonotypes persist. To rule out contamination, replicate twin experiments were performed at different times with different library preparation protocols. Results the study describes overall, beyond this receptor: In beta out-of-frame sequences, excess twin sharing was weaker, because having fewer shared sequences lowered the signal-to-noise ratio. Abundant cord blood beta clonotypes had fewer insertions, young adult naive repertoires showed a similar but weaker trend, and memory repertoires showed no such trend. Invariant T cells such as MAIT and iNKT could partly confound zero-insertion analyses, although diverse VJ usage argued against such confounding for most clonotypes. Out-of-frame TCR alpha sequences shared between twins showed an excess of low generation-probability sequences compared with coincidental sharing between unrelated individuals. Conclusions relied on cross-sectional statistical analysis, since the same donors could not be followed over many years. In monozygotic twins, out-of-frame TCR alpha sharing was systematically underestimated by recombination models, although the models agreed with sharing between unrelated individuals.

The germline V gene yields SGHTA for CDR1 and FQGNSA for CDR2. Germline trimming: 5 bases from V, 4 bases from J; junction bases outside gene matches: 10. From its cysteine to its phenylalanine, the CDR3 spans 15 amino acids. Solely the CDR3 DNA is kept, with 45 bases framed from the first base. These sequences were also reported in another study, on T cells expressing NK-cell markers. From the second report: In sorted CD3+CD56+NKG2C+, CD3+CD56+NKG2C- and CD3+CD56-NKG2C+ T-cell subsets from several donors, TCR beta-chain repertoires were profiled. Seven of the eight sequenced donors were HCMV-seropositive and one was HCMV-seronegative. In several experiments an anti-gammadeltaTCR antibody was added to restrict sorting to alphabetaTCR-expressing T cells. For about 6 donors, the dominant CD3+CD56+NKG2C+ clonotypes were among the top 10 CD8+ clonotypes and accounted for roughly 1.0-7.5% of CD8+ T cells. Those dominant clonotypes were again the most abundant among CD3+CD56-NKG2C+ cells in a handful of donors, at roughly 25-65%. It remained unclear whether the expanded NKG2C-expressing T cell clones were specific for HCMV antigens. Randomly selected healthy volunteers, three men and five women, were used as the eight sequenced donors. A commercial ELISA kit detecting HCMV-specific IgG in serum was used to determine HCMV serostatus. MIGEC was used to demultiplex reads and group reads by UMI, and MiTCR was used to assemble and quantify clonotypes. To remove erroneous sequences, TCR cDNA sequences were retained only when supported by two or more reads. The tcR package was used for downstream repertoire analysis, and clonotypes were matched across fractions by CDR3 nucleotide sequence plus V segment. VDJmatch was used to annotate antigen specificity against VDJdb, with one amino acid substitution allowed in CDR3.

The TCR sequence derives from a woman younger than 30 in good health. Sequenced input: CD4+ T cells sorted from blood. This chain is built from TRBV7-2 and TRBJ2-7; 8 bases in the middle match TRBD2. This receptor carries the CDR3 CASSHRGGGAYEQYF. The sequence in DNA is TGTGCCAGCAGCCACCGGGGGGGTGGAGCGTACGAGCAGTACTTC.